Below are 23 T cell receptor beta chains sequenced from a single sample in a study of T cell repertoires in cytomegalovirus infection. TCRdb reprocessed the reads via MiXCR and lists one record per CDR3 protein. The sample records some 320,000 distinct CDR3 sequences, approximately 9.5% being singletons. The sequencing sample was made of PBMCs. The source of these receptors is a human donor in good health (CMV status not recorded). Some clones in this sample may be carry-over from other donors' samples.

This clonotype appeared many times. The chain combines TRBV7-2 with TRBJ1-2, with D perhaps TRBD1 (5 bases). Trimming shortened V by 0 bases and J by 8 bases, and 7 bases separated the two germline ends. Germline V lookup: CDR1 SGHTA, CDR2 FQGNSA. This CDR3 comprises 12 residues. Here the CDR3 DNA reads TGTGCCAGCAGCTTAGCCGGGGGAGGCTACACCTTC. As protein: CASSLAGGGYTF.

This clonotype was found a few times. The chain combines TRBV18 with TRBJ2-3; no firm D call. V gave up 5 bases and J gave up 1 base, with 4 bases separating them. This CDR3 comprises 12 residues. Germline loops: CDR1 KGHSH, CDR2 LQKENI. This CDR3 is CASSKGTDTQYF. DNA for the CDR3: TGTGCCAGCTCAAAGGGCACAGATACGCAGTATTTT.

With respect to this clonotype: A single base separates this from a much larger clone, so it may be a read error. The CDR3 DNA reads TGTGCCTGCAGCTTGACACAGGGGGGCCAGCCCCAGCATTTT. Translation gives CACSLTQGGQPQHF. V usage is TRBV7-6 and J usage is TRBJ1-5; the match to TRBD1 covers 8 bases. The CDR3 is 14 residues long. CDR1 is SGHVS, CDR2 FNYEAQ, per germline.

This clonotype was observed a few times. V and J are TRBV27 and TRBJ1-2, with a possible D match to TRBD1 (5 bases). The CDR3 extends over 14 amino acids. Germline CDR1 and CDR2: MNHEY and SMNVEV (reference sequence). Deletions cut 4 bases from V and 6 bases from J, with 15 bases between. CDR3 nucleotide sequence: TGTGCCAGCAGTTCGTGGGACCGAGGAGATGGCTACACCTTC. Translation gives CASSSWDRGDGYTF.

This clonotype was seen repeatedly, ten times or more. This chain joins TRBV28 and TRBJ1-2; D gene ambiguous. Germline CDR1 and CDR2: MDHEN and SYDVKM. V lost 6 bases to trimming and J lost 0 bases, with 11 bases between them. CDR3 length equals 14 residues. The CDR3 loop reads CASSLKGTNYGYTF. CDR3 sequence (DNA): TGTGCCAGCAGCTTAAAAGGGACTAACTATGGCTACACCTTC.

This clonotype came up a few times. The chain employs TRBV6-2 or TRBV6-3 and TRBJ2-7; possible D gene TRBD2, 6 bases. Trimming shortened V by 2 bases and J by 1 base, and 9 bases separated the two germline ends. In germline, CDR1 is MNHEY, CDR2 SVGEGT. This CDR3 has 14 residues. The CDR3 here is CASSYPGTSYEQYF. Written as DNA, the CDR3 is TGTGCCAGCAGTTACCCCGGGACTTCCTACGAGCAGTACTTC.

This rearrangement joins TRBV7-3 to TRBJ2-2, with 7 positions matching TRBD2. The CDR3 totals 14 residues. Trimming cost V 5 bases and J 9 bases; bases outside gene matches: 9. Germline CDR1 SGHTA, CDR2 FQGTGA. CDR3 loop: CASSRLTSDRELFF. DNA of the CDR3: TGTGCCAGCAGCCGACTTACTAGCGACAGGGAGCTGTTTTTT.

This clonotype was detected ten times or more. This chain connects TRBV28 to TRBJ2-7; 7 bases agree with TRBD2. The germline V gene has CDR1 MDHEN and CDR2 SYDVKM. V lost 5 bases to trimming and J lost 4 bases; unmatched junction nucleotides: 5. This CDR3 comprises 13 residues. Here the CDR3 reads CASSLPLAYEQYF. Written as DNA, the CDR3 is TGTGCCAGCAGTCTCCCACTAGCGTACGAGCAGTACTTC.

This chain uses TRBV2 with TRBJ2-7; 7 positions agree with TRBD1. Germline CDR1 and CDR2: SNHLY and FYNNEI. Unmatched junction bases numbered 10, after V lost 10 bases and J lost 4 bases. This CDR3 spans 13 amino acids. The CDR3 loop is CATKLTGMYEQYF. CDR3 DNA sequence: TGTGCCACCAAATTGACAGGGATGTACGAGCAGTACTTC.

This clonotype was recorded at least ten times. This chain uses TRBV19 with TRBJ1-5; D gene uncertain. The germline CDR1 and CDR2 sequences are LNHDA and SQIVND (reference sequence). The CDR3 has 16 amino acids. Trimming pared 1 base from V and 0 bases from J, leaving 10 bases between. CDR3 DNA sequence: TGTGCCAGTAGTATAGGAGGAGCTAATAGCAATCAGCCCCAGCATTTT. It yields the protein CASSIGGANSNQPQHF.

This chain links TRBV5-5 with TRBJ2-7, with TRBD1 identical over 8 bases. V trimming: 4 bases; J trimming: 4 bases; junction bases outside the gene matches: 10. The CDR3 runs 15 residues. Germline V CDR1 and CDR2: SGHKS, YYEKEE (reference sequence). For the CDR3, the DNA is TGTGCCAGCAGCATCCGGGACAGGAAATCTTACGAGCAGTACTTC. Its translation: CASSIRDRKSYEQYF.

This clonotype has ten or more counts. The gene calls are TRBV5-4 and TRBJ1-1; 8 positions agree with TRBD1. The germline CDR1 and CDR2 sequences are SGHNT and YYREEE (reference sequence). Trimming took 4 bases from V and 0 from J; bases not matched to a gene: 11. The CDR3 is 17 residues long. In nucleotides, the CDR3 is TGTGCCAGCAGCCCACTTCGGACAGGGAGCATGAACACTGAAGCTTTCTTT. As protein: CASSPLRTGSMNTEAFF.

Many counts were recorded for this clonotype. This chain uses TRBV20-1 with TRBJ2-5; D is unresolved. Per germline, CDR1 DFQATT and CDR2 SNEGSKA (reference sequence). This CDR3 spans 12 amino acids. The germline V and J ends were trimmed by 5 bases and 5 bases, with 12 bases remaining between them. The CDR3 region has the DNA TGCAGTGCTTACGGACGAGCGGAGACCCAGTACTTC. This translates into CSAYGRAETQYF.

Many counts were recorded for this clonotype. The genes are TRBV20-1 and TRBJ2-7; 7 bases are shared with TRBD2. CDR3 length: 16 amino acids. The trim removed 0 bases at V and 0 bases at J, leaving 8 bases unmatched. The germline gives CDR1 DFQATT, CDR2 SNEGSKA (reference sequence). DNA for the CDR3: TGCAGTGCTAGAGATCTTGGCGGGAGCCCCTCCTACGAGCAGTACTTC. It encodes CSARDLGGSPSYEQYF.

The rearrangement uses TRBV28 and TRBJ1-2; tentatively, D is TRBD1 (6 bases). The CDR3 extends over 16 amino acids. The V and J ends lost 1 base and 6 bases respectively, with 18 bases between them. Germline-derived CDR1 and CDR2 are MDHEN and SYDVKM. CDR3 nucleotides: TGTGCCAGCAGTTTATCGTTGATCGCGGGGGCGAATGGCTACACCTTC. Its protein is CASSLSLIAGANGYTF.

The chain is built from TRBV29-1 and TRBJ2-7; D gene uncertain. This CDR3 is built from 11 residues. V shed 4 bases and J shed 5 bases, with 9 bases lying between them. The germline V gene has CDR1 SQVTM and CDR2 ANQGSEA. CDR3 sequence (DNA): TGCAGCGTTGGTATGGGCCACGAGCAGTACTTC. This gives the protein CSVGMGHEQYF.

Many counts were recorded for this clonotype. The genes are TRBV7-2 and TRBJ2-1; either TRBD1 or TRBD2 may supply D (5 bases each). This CDR3 spans 13 amino acids. Germline V gene sequence: CDR1 SGHTA, CDR2 FQGNSA. V dropped 5 bases and J dropped 10 bases, with 15 bases sitting between them. CDR3 region: CASSPLRGAEQFF. CDR3 DNA: TGTGCCAGCAGCCCTCTTCGAGGGGCCGAGCAGTTCTTC.

This clonotype appeared a few times. V is TRBV7-1 and J is TRBJ2-7, with D tentatively TRBD2 (5 bases). Being an ORF, TRBV7-1 has a function that is uncertain. The CDR3 consists of 14 residues. V lost 8 bases and J lost 2, with 16 bases in between. This chain's CDR3 is CASSSPRVPYEQYF. As DNA, the CDR3 is TGTGCCAGCTCATCTCCGCGGGTGCCCTACGAGCAGTACTTC.

The chain joins TRBV3-1 to TRBJ2-7, with no clear D. V lost 2 bases to trimming and J lost 5 bases, with 13 bases between them. CDR1 and CDR2 (germline): LGHDT, YNNKEL (reference sequence). The CDR3 contains 14 residues. Here the CDR3 reads CASSQRSGRNEQYF. The CDR3, as DNA: TGTGCCAGCAGCCAACGCAGTGGACGGAACGAGCAGTACTTC.

In regard to this clonotype: The CDR3 ends on some other residue instead of the conserved phenylalanine or tryptophan, so this is likely a read error. The chain has TRBV12-3 or TRBV12-4 and TRBJ2-5; the D is unclear. The CDR3 has 11 residues. The V gene lost 5 bases and the J gene lost 5 bases, with 6 bases spanning the gap. This chain's CDR3 is CASSVAETQYL. The DNA for the CDR3 is TGTGCCAGCAGTGTGGCCGAGACCCAGTACCTC.

The V and J genes are TRBV7-2 and TRBJ1-1, with a weak D call TRBD1 (6 bases). V gave up 7 bases and J gave up 0 bases, with 12 bases separating them. This CDR3 contains 14 residues. Germline V gives CDR1 SGHTA, CDR2 FQGNSA. The CDR3 here is CASKNRAMNTEAFF. CDR3 coding DNA: TGTGCCAGCAAAAACAGGGCTATGAACACTGAAGCTTTCTTT.

The chain has TRBV12-3 or TRBV12-4 and TRBJ2-1; 10 bases map to TRBD2. This CDR3 contains 15 residues. V was pared by 5 bases and J by 6 bases, with 7 bases of the junction left unmatched. CDR3 DNA sequence: TGTGCCAGCAGTCGCCCGGGACTAGCGATCAATGAGCAGTTCTTC. Translated, it gives CASSRPGLAINEQFF.

This clonotype appeared many times. This chain links TRBV20-1 with TRBJ2-3; 8 bases are shared with TRBD2. Trimming removed 4 bases from V and 10 bases from J; junction bases left unmatched: 10. The CDR3 is 13 residues long. The germline V gene has CDR1 DFQATT and CDR2 SNEGSKA (reference sequence). DNA for the CDR3: TGCAGTGCTATCCAGGGACTAGTTCAATCGCAGTATTTT. Translation: CSAIQGLVQSQYF.